This is a list of T cell receptor beta chains from one sample in a study of T cell responses to AZD1222 COVID-19 vaccine. TCRdb keeps only in-frame clones here, not all; method: immunoSEQ multiplex PCR. The data contain 150,000 to 200,000 clones, 85% to 95% of them seen just once; the ten biggest clones take up roughly 5.5%. The sample here was peripheral blood, taken 28 days after the second AZD1222 dose. These receptors were obtained from an adult who received the AZD1222 COVID-19 vaccine. Both conserved end residues are part of each CDR3. The D gene is left open where the match is weak. Some rows mark clone size as missing; the rest say once, few, many or name a class of expanded clone.

d_call	cdr3_length	clone_size	v_call	j_call	cdr3_aa	cdr3_nt
NA	13	NA	TRBV2	TRBJ1-6	CASSADSNSPLHF	TGTGCCAGCAGTGCCGACAGTAATTCACCCCTCCACTTT
NA	14	NA	TRBV7-2	TRBJ2-7	CASSLRPAGYEQYF	TGTGCCAGCAGCTTACGACCGGCGGGCTACGAGCAGTACTTC
NA	14	NA	TRBV20-1	TRBJ1-1	CSASLGPLGTEAFF	TGCAGCGCAAGTCTCGGACCTCTGGGCACTGAAGCTTTCTTT
NA	14	NA	TRBV5-5	TRBJ2-5	CASSFEQRQETQYF	TGTGCCAGCAGCTTCGAGCAGAGACAAGAGACCCAGTACTTC
NA	15	NA	TRBV5-1	TRBJ2-5	CASSFLGGTQETQYF	TGCGCCAGCAGCTTTCTCGGCGGGACTCAAGAGACCCAGTACTTC
NA	10	NA	TRBV20-1	TRBJ1-2	CSAPEVGYTF	TGCAGTGCTCCCGAAGTTGGCTACACCTTC
NA	13	NA	TRBV28	TRBJ2-7	CASSLVQGRGQYF	TGTGCCAGCAGTTTAGTACAGGGTCGGGGGCAGTACTTC
TRBD1	15	NA	TRBV7-9	TRBJ2-1	CASSTRTGEYNEQFF	TGTGCCAGCAGCACCCGGACAGGGGAGTACAATGAGCAGTTCTTC
TRBD1	15	NA	TRBV7-9	TRBJ1-4	CASSPGTAHNEKLFF	TGTGCCAGCAGCCCGGGGACAGCTCATAATGAAAAACTGTTTTTT
NA	15	once	TRBV6-5	TRBJ1-3	CASSYSLGAGNTIYF	TGTGCCAGCAGTTACTCATTGGGGGCTGGAAACACCATATATTTT
TRBD2	15	NA	TRBV15	TRBJ2-1	CATSRTRGGYNEQFF	TGTGCCACCAGCAGGACCCGGGGGGGGTACAATGAGCAGTTCTTC
NA	11	NA	TRBV7-6	TRBJ1-1	CASSLSTEAFF	TGTGCCAGCAGTTTATCCACTGAAGCTTTCTTT
NA	11	NA	TRBV20-1	TRBJ1-2	CSKSSLDGYTF	TGCAGTAAATCCAGCCTTGATGGCTACACCTTC
TRBD1	15	NA	TRBV7-2	TRBJ1-2	CASSLDGTGAYGYTF	TGTGCCAGCAGCTTAGATGGGACAGGGGCATATGGCTACACCTTC
NA	15	NA	TRBV19	TRBJ2-2	CASSMGQVFTGELFF	TGTGCCAGTAGTATGGGTCAGGTATTCACCGGGGAGCTGTTTTTT
NA	14	NA	TRBV7-2	TRBJ1-1	CASSTGTLNTEAFF	TGTGCCAGCAGCACCGGGACCTTAAACACTGAAGCTTTCTTT
TRBD1	15	once	TRBV5-1	TRBJ2-7	CASRGLTGSRHEQYF	TGCGCCAGCAGAGGACTGACAGGGAGCCGGCACGAGCAGTACTTC
TRBD2	16	NA	TRBV7-9	TRBJ2-1	CASGKATSGRADEQFF	TGTGCCAGCGGAAAAGCGACTAGCGGGAGGGCCGATGAGCAGTTCTTC
TRBD2	16	NA	TRBV29-1	TRBJ2-3	CSVEGGTLAGLDTQYF	TGCAGCGTTGAGGGGGGGACTCTAGCGGGATTGGATACGCAGTATTTT
NA	13	NA	TRBV10-3	TRBJ2-7	CAISELLDYEQYF	TGTGCCATCAGTGAACTACTAGACTACGAGCAGTACTTC
TRBD1	15	once	TRBV7-2	TRBJ1-1	CASSLAGGGLAEAFF	TGTGCCAGCAGCTTAGCAGGAGGGGGCTTGGCTGAAGCTTTCTTT
TRBD1	14	NA	TRBV19	TRBJ2-1	CASSTGTAVNEQFF	TGTGCCAGTAGTACTGGGACAGCCGTAAATGAGCAGTTCTTC
NA	17	once	TRBV7-8	TRBJ1-5	CASSLYVRSLSNQPQHF	TGTGCCAGCAGCTTATATGTCAGGTCACTTAGCAATCAGCCCCAGCATTTT
NA	17	NA	TRBV19	TRBJ1-1	CASSIDRRTVWGTEAFF	TGTGCCAGTAGTATAGATCGACGGACAGTCTGGGGGACTGAAGCTTTCTTT
NA	14	NA	TRBV28	TRBJ1-1	CASTQPTGNTEAFF	TGTGCCAGCACCCAACCGACGGGAAACACTGAAGCTTTCTTT
NA	13	few	TRBV28	TRBJ2-6	CASSRAGANVLTF	TGTGCCAGCTCTAGGGCTGGGGCCAACGTCCTGACTTTC
NA	15	NA	TRBV24-1	TRBJ1-5	CATLGGAHSNQPQHF	TGTGCCACCCTAGGGGGGGCCCATAGCAATCAGCCCCAGCATTTT
NA	17	NA	TRBV11-3	TRBJ2-1	CASSLGLWGLGYNEQFF	TGTGCCAGCAGCTTGGGCCTCTGGGGGCTGGGCTACAATGAGCAGTTCTTC
NA	12	NA	TRBV10-2	TRBJ2-3	CASSGYTDTQYF	TGCGCCAGCAGTGGATACACAGATACGCAGTATTTT
TRBD2	17	once	TRBV25-1	TRBJ2-5	CASSEFGGGTYQETQYF	TGTGCCAGCAGTGAATTTGGCGGGGGTACGTACCAAGAGACCCAGTACTTC
NA	12	NA	TRBV7-8	TRBJ2-7	CASSRGGSEQYF	TGTGCCAGCAGCCGTGGGGGCAGCGAGCAGTACTTC